This T cell receptor (beta chain) comes out of a study of response to subunit inactivated influenza vaccine. TCRdb reprocessed the RT-PCR reads with MiXCR, giving one entry per CDR3 protein. The sample lists hundreds of thousands of distinct CDR3 sequences, approximately 12% occurring once. This clonotype was counted only a few times. Its antigen remains unidentified. Whole-study results and caveats: Only a handful of new T cells, the authors suggested, are recruited with each seasonal influenza vaccination.

Material: PBMCs from blood, obtained on the day of vaccination. The clonotype comes from a man between 45 and 60 years old who received an inactivated influenza vaccine.

The CDR3 DNA reads as TGCGCCAGCAACCCCTTAGCGGGCAGCTCCTACAATGAGCAGTTCTTC. The encoded protein is CASNPLAGSSYNEQFF. This sequence joins TRBV5-1 and TRBJ2-1; 7 nucleotides match TRBD2. The V segment lost 6 bases and the J segment 0 bases; nucleotides outside the gene matches: 9. Germline V gene data show CDR1 as SGHRS and CDR2 as YFSETQ. This CDR3 region has 16 residues. Variable domain in full (rest from reference TRBV5-1 and TRBJ2-1): KAGVTQTPRYLIKTRGQQVTLSCSPISGHRSVSWYQQTPGQGLQFLFEYFSETQRNKGNFPGRFSGRQFSNSRSEMNVSTLELGDSALYLCASNPLAGSSYNEQFFGPGTRLTVL.